This passage covers 18 T cell receptor beta chains from one sample sequenced in a study of blood T cell repertoires in COVID-19. Measured with immunoSEQ multiplex PCR; TCRdb has only the in-frame clones, and not every one. The table shows about 83,000 clones, with approximately 78% occurring only once. The material sequenced was peripheral blood. These receptors all come from a woman at least 80 years old with acute or convalescent COVID-19.

The chain recombines TRBV12-3 or TRBV12-4 with TRBJ1-2; D not certain. Trimming shortened V by 2 bases and J by 4 bases, and 5 bases separated the two germline ends. The CDR3 contains 12 residues. CDR3: CASSLSSYGYTF. The CDR3 DNA is TGTGCCAGCAGTTTATCCAGCTATGGCTACACCTTC.

On this clone itself: At the DNA level, this CDR3 is encoded by other sequences in the same sample as well. CDR3: CASSLSGEETQYF. The CDR3 coding sequence is TGTGCCAGCAGTTTATCGGGAGAAGAGACCCAGTACTTC. The chain joins TRBV27 to TRBJ2-5, with a weak D call TRBD2 (5 bases). Germline lookup yields CDR1 MNHEY and CDR2 SMNVEV (reference sequence). The CDR3 loop spans 13 amino acids. With 0 bases removed from V and 3 bases from J, the gap between germline ends came to 5 bases.

The gene calls are TRBV9 and TRBJ1-2; D is unclear. This CDR3 has 11 amino acids. CDR1 SGDLS and CDR2 YYNGEE come from the germline V gene. The V end lost 7 bases, the J end lost 10 bases, and 14 bases lay between the germline ends. The CDR3 nucleotides are TGTGCCAGCCGTGGGGAGATCGACTACACCTTC. Translation: CASRGEIDYTF.

The genes are TRBV28 and TRBJ1-5, with a tentative D call TRBD1 (6 bases). The CDR3 runs to 13 residues. Trimming took 8 bases from V and 4 from J, leaving 12 bases between them. CDR1 is MDHEN, CDR2 SYDVKM, per germline. The CDR3 DNA reads TGTGCCAGCTTTGAACAGGGAAATCAGCCCCAGCATTTT. This translates into CASFEQGNQPQHF. Supplemented by reference TRBV28 and TRBJ1-5, the full variable domain reads DVKVTQSSRYLVKRTGEKVFLECVQDMDHENMFWYRQDPGLGLRLIYFSYDVKMKEKGDIPEGYSVSREKKERFSLILESASTNQTSMYLCASFEQGNQPQHFGDGTRLSIL.

The chain couples TRBV7-8 to TRBJ1-1; D remains ambiguous. The CDR3 consists of 15 residues. Trimming took 0 bases from V and 1 from J, leaving 9 bases between them. The germline gives CDR1 SGHVS, CDR2 FQNEAQ. CDR3 protein: CASSLAPGGNTEAFF. DNA for the CDR3: TGTGCCAGCAGCTTAGCCCCAGGAGGGAACACTGAAGCTTTCTTT. Supplemented by reference TRBV7-8 and TRBJ1-1, the full variable domain reads GAGVSQSPRYKVAKRGQDVALRCDPISGHVSLFWYQQALGQGPEFLTYFQNEAQLDKSGLPSDRFFAERPEGSVSTLKIQRTQQEDSAVYLCASSLAPGGNTEAFFGQGTRLTVV.

This clone was counted only a few times. V gene TRBV28 combines with J gene TRBJ1-2, with 10 nucleotides matching TRBD1. The CDR3 totals 17 residues. CDR1 MDHEN and CDR2 SYDVKM come from the germline V gene. V trimming: 7 bases; J trimming: 4 bases; junction bases outside the gene matches: 15. The CDR3 DNA reads as TGTGCCAGCACTACCCGGACAGGGGGGGTTAATTCCTATGGCTACACCTTC. It is translated as CASTTRTGGVNSYGYTF.

The chain joins TRBV5-4 to TRBJ2-7; tentatively, D is TRBD2 (5 bases). The ends were cut back, 4 bases at V and 5 bases at J, with 10 bases in the middle. Germline-derived CDR1 and CDR2 are SGHNT and YYREEE (reference sequence). The CDR3 loop spans 12 amino acids. The CDR3 DNA follows: TGTGCCAGCAGCCTAGCCGGTCACGAGCAGTACTTC. Protein sequence: CASSLAGHEQYF.

The rearrangement links TRBV7-6 to TRBJ2-5, with a tentative D call TRBD1 (6 bases). The CDR3 sequence is 17 residues long. V lost 0 bases to trimming and J lost 3 bases, with 17 bases between them. Germline loops: CDR1 SGHVS, CDR2 FNYEAQ. CDR3: CASSLAGAGVVKETQYF. For the CDR3, the DNA is TGTGCCAGCAGCTTAGCTGGGGCAGGGGTAGTCAAAGAGACCCAGTACTTC.

The chain joins TRBV6-2 or TRBV6-3 to TRBJ2-3, with 8 bases identical to TRBD2. V was clipped by 6 bases and J by 2 bases; unmatched bases: 10. Germline CDR1 reads MNHEY; CDR2 reads SVGEGT. The CDR3 runs to 16 residues. The CDR3 spells CASSAGTRVNTDTQYF. CDR3 DNA: TGTGCCAGCAGCGCCGGGACTAGGGTTAACACAGATACGCAGTATTTT.

The chain is built from TRBV2 and TRBJ1-2; 7 nucleotides agree with TRBD1. The CDR3 extends over 12 amino acids. The J segment lost 5 bases and the V segment lost 3 bases, leaving 0 bases of the junction unmatched. CDR1 is SNHLY, CDR2 FYNNEI, per germline. The CDR3 sequence is CASSDRGYGYTF. The CDR3 coding sequence is TGTGCCAGCAGTGACAGGGGGTATGGCTACACCTTC.

The J gene is TRBJ1-1, the V gene TRBV5-6, with TRBD1 matching over 8 bases. Germline-derived CDR1 and CDR2 are SGHDT and YYEEEE. Germline trimming cut 0 bases from V and 11 bases from J; bases unmatched to any gene: 0. CDR3 size: 11 residues. In DNA form, the CDR3 reads TGTGCCAGCAGCTTGGGGACAGGGGCTTTCTTT. This translates into CASSLGTGAFF. The full variable domain, completed using reference TRBV5-6 and TRBJ1-1, is DAGVTQSPTHLIKTRGQQVTLRCSPKSGHDTVSWYQQALGQGPQFIFQYYEEEERQRGNFPDRFSGHQFPNYSSELNVNALLLGDSALYLCASSLGTGAFFGQGTRLTVV.

The chain links TRBV28 to TRBJ1-1; 9 bases map to TRBD1. Trimming took 5 bases from V and 5 from J; bases not matched to a gene: 12. The CDR3 consists of 16 residues. Germline values: CDR1 MDHEN, CDR2 SYDVKM. The CDR3 coding sequence is TGTGCCAGCAGTCTGGACAGGGGAGGGGTGAGGACTGAAGCTTTCTTT. This codes for CASSLDRGGVRTEAFF. Full variable domain (rest looked up from reference TRBV28 and TRBJ1-1): DVKVTQSSRYLVKRTGEKVFLECVQDMDHENMFWYRQDPGLGLRLIYFSYDVKMKEKGDIPEGYSVSREKKERFSLILESASTNQTSMYLCASSLDRGGVRTEAFFGQGTRLTVV.

This clone was detected only once. The rearrangement links TRBV21-1 to TRBJ2-5; the D call of TRBD1 is as the table states it, not checked on the DNA. TRBV21-1 is classified as a pseudogene. This CDR3 has 16 residues. CDR3 nucleotides: TGTGCCAGCAGCCCTCTGGGAGGGACAGGGGTAGAGACCCAGTACTTC. Protein product: CASSPLGGTGVETQYF.

V usage is TRBV10-1 and J usage is TRBJ1-1, with 7 nucleotides matching TRBD1. Trimming took 0 bases from V and 5 from J; bases not matched to a gene: 9. Germline CDR1 and CDR2: WNHNN and SYGVQD (reference sequence). The CDR3 has 16 amino acids. The CDR3 loop is CASSESETGSWTEAFF. In DNA, the CDR3 is TGCGCCAGCAGTGAGTCTGAGACAGGGTCGTGGACTGAAGCTTTCTTT.

This clone was counted a single time. This chain uses TRBV13 with TRBJ2-5; D gene uncertain. V gave up 5 bases and J gave up 4 bases, with 8 bases separating them. The germline CDR1 and CDR2 sequences are PRHDT and FYEKMQ (reference sequence). The CDR3 is 12 residues long. DNA of the CDR3: TGTGCCAGCAGCCGGCGGCGAGAGACCCAGTACTTC. This gives the protein CASSRRRETQYF.

The chain carries TRBV18 and TRBJ2-1; 10 bases agree with TRBD2. Trimming at V came to 5 bases and at J to 4 bases, leaving 14 bases not matched to a gene. There are 18 residues in the CDR3. CDR1 is KGHSH and CDR2 is LQKENI in the germline V gene. CDR3 DNA: TGTGCCAGCTCAACCAGCCGCGGAGCGGGGGGGCCTTACAATGAGCAGTTCTTC. The encoded protein is CASSTSRGAGGPYNEQFF.

The genes are TRBV28 and TRBJ1-4; 9 nucleotides match TRBD1. Germline assignment: CDR1 MDHEN and CDR2 SYDVKM. Unmatched junction bases numbered 8, after V lost 4 bases and J lost 14 bases. The CDR3 is 13 amino acids. The CDR3 spells CASSSTRQGGLFF. CDR3 nucleotide sequence: TGTGCCAGCAGTTCGACCCGACAGGGGGGCCTGTTTTTT. The full variable domain, its missing parts supplied by reference TRBV28 and TRBJ1-4, is DVKVTQSSRYLVKRTGEKVFLECVQDMDHENMFWYRQDPGLGLRLIYFSYDVKMKEKGDIPEGYSVSREKKERFSLILESASTNQTSMYLCASSSTRQGGLFFGSGTQLSVL.

This clone has only a few counts. CDR3 sequence (DNA): TGTGCCAGCAGCTTCGGGACAGGAGGCTACGAGCAGTACTTC. It is translated as CASSFGTGGYEQYF. V and J are TRBV5-6 and TRBJ2-7; TRBD1 aligns across 8 bases. Germline-derived CDR1 and CDR2 are SGHDT and YYEEEE. The CDR3 length is 14 residues. The V and J ends lost 2 bases and 3 bases, in that order; junction bases with no gene match: 4.